Below are 32 T cell receptor beta chains sequenced from a single sample in a study of T-cell memory formation after mild COVID-19. In TCRdb, the 5' RACE reads were re-called with MiXCR into one record per CDR3 protein. The sample has 550,000 to 650,000 distinct CDR3 sequences; about 18% are singletons. Sequencing used PBMCs or a T cell subset sorted from them (not recorded which). These receptors originate from an adult woman who had mild COVID-19 (a few samples of this study predate the infection). Cell type and time point are not known.

This clonotype was picked up a small number of times. The chain links TRBV7-2 to TRBJ2-1; D ambiguous. V was shortened by 4 bases and J by 3 bases, with 10 bases between the two germline ends. This CDR3 is built from 14 residues. Germline CDR1 SGHTA, CDR2 FQGNSA. The CDR3 protein is CASSSRTGYNEQFF. CDR3 DNA: TGTGCCAGCAGCTCCCGGACGGGCTACAATGAGCAGTTCTTC.

The chain recombines TRBV10-3 with TRBJ2-1; D might be TRBD1 or TRBD2, each matching 5 bases. This CDR3 has 14 residues. Per germline, CDR1 ENHRY and CDR2 SYGVKD. V lost 8 bases to trimming and J lost 9 bases, with 20 bases between them. The CDR3 reads CAIGTGGVPGEQFF. The CDR3 coding sequence is TGTGCCATCGGGACGGGTGGGGTGCCGGGTGAGCAGTTCTTC.

Only a few counts were recorded for this clonotype. This sequence joins TRBV5-1 and TRBJ2-3, with D uncertain. The germline CDR1 and CDR2 sequences are SGHRS and YFSETQ. This CDR3 region has 15 residues. The V and J ends lost 0 bases and 5 bases respectively, with 13 bases between them. In DNA, the CDR3 is TGCGCCAGCAGCTTGGAAGTCCCGATCGGAGATACGCAGTATTTT. Translated: CASSLEVPIGDTQYF.

This clonotype was observed a few times. The rearrangement links TRBV20-1 to TRBJ2-1; 8 nucleotides align to TRBD1. The trim removed 2 bases at V and 7 bases at J, leaving 7 bases unmatched. Germline lookup yields CDR1 DFQATT and CDR2 SNEGSKA (reference sequence). The CDR3 extends over 14 amino acids. The CDR3 spells CSARIRTGMNEQFF. CDR3 DNA: TGCAGTGCTAGAATCCGGACAGGGATGAATGAGCAGTTCTTC.

A few counts support this clonotype. The chain uses TRBV6-1 and TRBJ2-7; D is uncertain. The V and J ends lost 0 bases and 5 bases respectively, with 11 bases between them. The CDR3 is 14 residues long. CDR1 is MNHNS, CDR2 SASEGT, per germline. The CDR3 sequence is CASSEARLRHEQYF. CDR3 sequence (DNA): TGTGCCAGCAGTGAAGCGAGACTCCGCCACGAGCAGTACTTC.

The chain recombines TRBV18 with TRBJ2-3, with 10 bases matching TRBD2. CDR1 and CDR2 from the germline V gene are KGHSH and LQKENI. The CDR3 is made up of 16 amino acids. Trimming took 2 bases from V and 9 from J; bases not matched to a gene: 11. The CDR3 DNA reads as TGTGCCAGCTCACCAAGCGGGGGGGCCGCAGGCGGGACGCAGTATTTT. Protein sequence: CASSPSGGAAGGTQYF.

This clonotype was counted between two and nine times. The chain is built from TRBV5-1 and TRBJ2-7, with a tentative D call TRBD1 (7 bases). V dropped 9 bases and J dropped 0 bases, with 31 bases sitting between them. Germline CDR1 and CDR2: SGHRS and YFSETQ. The CDR3 is made up of 19 amino acids. CDR3 amino acids: CATADAGQRADPLSYEQYF. The CDR3 region has the DNA TGCGCCACCGCTGATGCGGGACAGAGGGCTGACCCCCTCTCCTACGAGCAGTACTTC.

Note on this clonotype: This CDR3 is missing its conserved last phenylalanine or tryptophan, likely due to a read error. This chain connects TRBV30 to TRBJ2-7, with unresolved D. V lost 0 bases and J lost 3, with 6 bases in between. Looked up from germline, CDR1 is GTSNPN and CDR2 is SVGIG (reference sequence). The CDR3 has 12 residues. In DNA form, the CDR3 reads TGTGCCTGGAGTGTACAGATCTACGAGCAGTACTTA. It translates to CAWSVQIYEQYL.

The rearrangement joins TRBV5-1 to TRBJ2-7; D is possibly TRBD1 (5 bases). Per germline, CDR1 SGHRS and CDR2 YFSETQ. CDR3 length equals 15 residues. The V end lost 0 bases, the J end lost 2 bases, and 12 bases lay between the germline ends. The CDR3 region is CASSLDDSPTYEQYF. In DNA form, the CDR3 reads TGCGCCAGCAGCTTGGATGACAGCCCAACCTACGAGCAGTACTTC.

In nucleotides, the CDR3 is TGTGCCAGCAGCCAGGGACCCTGGGTGGAAAAACTGTTTTTT. Protein: CASSQGPWVEKLFF. The chain couples TRBV6-6 to TRBJ1-4; possibly TRBD1 for D (5 bases). The CDR3 has 14 amino acids. Germline values: CDR1 MNHNY, CDR2 SVGAGI (reference sequence). V dropped 6 bases and J dropped 8 bases, with 16 bases sitting between them.

This clonotype was counted at least ten times. This chain links TRBV12-3 or TRBV12-4 with TRBJ1-5; D is uncertain. This CDR3 comprises 11 residues. Trimming pared 3 bases from V and 6 bases from J, leaving 3 bases between. This CDR3 reads CASSFGQPQHF. In nucleotides, the CDR3 is TGTGCCAGCAGTTTTGGTCAGCCCCAGCATTTT.

CDR3 loop: CASSLQGARAAQYF. Here the CDR3 DNA reads TGTGCCAGCAGCCTACAGGGGGCGCGGGCGGCCCAGTACTTC. The chain is built from TRBV7-3 and TRBJ2-5; 9 bases fit TRBD1. The CDR3 totals 14 residues. V lost 5 bases and J lost 9; bases outside the gene matches: 10. The germline V gene encodes CDR1 SGHTA and CDR2 FQGTGA. Combining the CDR3 with reference TRBV7-3 and TRBJ2-5 gives the whole variable domain GAGVSQTPSNKVTEKGKYVELRCDPISGHTALYWYRQSLGQGPEFLIYFQGTGAADDSGLPNDRFFAVRPEGSVSTLKIQRTERGDSAVYLCASSLQGARAAQYFGPGTRLLVL.

J is TRBJ2-3 and V is TRBV19; 11 positions agree with TRBD2. Trimming cost V 4 bases and J 0 bases; bases outside gene matches: 9. The CDR3 contains 18 residues. Germline V gives CDR1 LNHDA, CDR2 SQIVND (reference sequence). DNA of the CDR3: TGTGCCAGTAGTAAACGACTAGCGGGAAACCCGAGCACAGATACGCAGTATTTT. Translation gives CASSKRLAGNPSTDTQYF.

The rearrangement joins TRBV12-3 or TRBV12-4 to TRBJ1-3; TRBD1 matches 10 bases. The CDR3 extends over 15 amino acids. V shed 4 bases and J 3 bases; nucleotides not matched to a gene: 3. The CDR3 region is CASSSGQGNGNTIYF. CDR3 bases: TGTGCCAGCAGTTCGGGACAGGGGAATGGAAACACCATATATTTT.

V gene TRBV4-1 combines with J gene TRBJ2-1; either TRBD1 or TRBD2 may fit D (5 bases each). Trimming left V 0 bases short and J 5 bases short, with 14 bases between. Germline assignment: CDR1 MGHRA and CDR2 YSYEKL. The CDR3 covers 16 residues. This CDR3 reads CASSQERRGTDNEQFF. DNA of the CDR3: TGCGCCAGCAGCCAAGAAAGGCGTGGGACGGACAATGAGCAGTTCTTC.

The chain employs TRBV7-9 and TRBJ2-3; 13 bases are a match to TRBD2. The CDR3 spans 17 residues. Trimming removed 5 bases from V and 4 bases from J; junction bases left unmatched: 9. Germline values: CDR1 SEHNR, CDR2 FQNEAQ (reference sequence). The CDR3 DNA follows: TGTGCCAGCAGCCCACCTGGGACTAGCGGGAAGGCAGATACGCAGTATTTT. Its translation: CASSPPGTSGKADTQYF.

The chain carries TRBV5-1 and TRBJ2-5; 7 nucleotides align to TRBD1. Germline V gene sequence: CDR1 SGHRS, CDR2 YFSETQ. This CDR3 has 14 residues. Unmatched junction bases numbered 4, after V lost 4 bases and J lost 1 base. CDR3 DNA sequence: TGCGCCAGCAGCCAGGACAGGCCCCAAGAGACCCAGTACTTC. It encodes CASSQDRPQETQYF.

The chain has TRBV6-6 and TRBJ2-2; 7 positions match TRBD2. With 2 bases clipped from V and 5 bases from J, the junction kept 8 bases outside the gene matches. Germline V gene data show CDR1 as MNHNY and CDR2 as SVGAGI (reference sequence). The CDR3 loop spans 16 amino acids. CDR3 nucleotide sequence: TGTGCCAGCAGTTACGTGGGCGGGAGATCGACCGGGGAGCTGTTTTTT. Translated: CASSYVGGRSTGELFF.

This clonotype turned up a few times. The chain links TRBV4-1 to TRBJ1-5; D is undetermined. Deletions cut 6 bases from V and 4 bases from J, with 13 bases between. CDR3 size: 14 residues. Germline CDR1 reads MGHRA; CDR2 reads YSYEKL. CDR3 bases: TGCGCCAGCAGTGAGAGGACGGAAAATCAGCCCCAGCATTTT. Protein sequence: CASSERTENQPQHF.

V and J are TRBV5-1 and TRBJ2-2; the D call may be TRBD1 or TRBD2 (6 bases each). CDR1 and CDR2 (germline): SGHRS, YFSETQ. V was pared by 3 bases and J by 0 bases, with 12 bases between. This CDR3 has 16 residues. The DNA for the CDR3 is TGCGCCAGCAGCTCGAGGGGGGCTACGAACACCGGGGAGCTGTTTTTT. Its translation: CASSSRGATNTGELFF.

The CDR3 loop is CSVVDSYEQYF. CDR3 nucleotides: TGCAGCGTTGTTGACTCCTACGAGCAGTACTTC. This sequence joins TRBV29-1 and TRBJ2-7; D remains ambiguous. The germline V and J ends were trimmed by 4 bases and 0 bases, with 4 bases remaining between them. Germline values: CDR1 SQVTM, CDR2 ANQGSEA. The CDR3 has 11 residues.

The chain has TRBV2 and TRBJ2-1; the match to TRBD2 covers 7 bases. The CDR3 covers 14 residues. Germline CDR1 is SNHLY and CDR2 is FYNNEI. V shed 6 bases, J shed 2 bases, and the junction held 4 bases outside the gene matches. The CDR3 bases are TGTGCCAGCAGGAGCGGGGTCCCCTACAATGAGCAGTTCTTC. As protein: CASRSGVPYNEQFF.

The chain couples TRBV29-1 to TRBJ1-1; D gene uncertain. This CDR3 comprises 11 residues. V was cut by 5 bases and J by 0 bases, with 4 bases left in between. CDR1 is SQVTM, CDR2 ANQGSEA, per germline. Here the CDR3 reads CSVSVNTEAFF. The CDR3 nucleotides read TGCAGCGTTTCAGTGAACACTGAAGCTTTCTTT.

The gene calls are TRBV5-1 and TRBJ2-3; TRBD2 agrees at 13 bases. The CDR3 length is 18 residues. From germline, CDR1 is SGHRS and CDR2 YFSETQ. The V segment lost 2 bases and the J segment 0 bases; nucleotides outside the gene matches: 6. The CDR3 nucleotides are TGCGCCAGCAGCTTCGGACTAGCGGGGGAAACAAGCACAGATACGCAGTATTTT. Its translation: CASSFGLAGETSTDTQYF.

V and J are TRBV18 and TRBJ2-6; 8 bases are shared with TRBD1. Germline V gene lookup returns CDR1 KGHSH and CDR2 LQKENI. V was pared by 2 bases and J by 0 bases, with 3 bases of the junction left unmatched. The CDR3 loop spans 17 amino acids. CDR3 nucleotide sequence: TGTGCCAGCTCACCAGGGACAGGAACCTCTGGGGCCAACGTCCTGACTTTC. Amino acids: CASSPGTGTSGANVLTF.

This clonotype has more than one count but fewer than ten. The rearrangement links TRBV7-6 to TRBJ2-1; 11 bases fit TRBD2. V shed 5 bases, J shed 6 bases, and the junction held 12 bases outside the gene matches. This CDR3 is 17 amino acids long. Germline-derived CDR1 and CDR2 are SGHVS and FNYEAQ. The CDR3 DNA reads as TGTGCCAGCAGCCACAACCCATCGACTAGCGGGACCAATGAGCAGTTCTTC. Amino acid sequence: CASSHNPSTSGTNEQFF.

This clonotype is medium-sized within its sample. This chain links TRBV12-3 or TRBV12-4 with TRBJ1-1; D call uncertain. There are 13 residues in the CDR3. Trimming stripped 3 bases from V and 1 base from J, with 6 bases between. CDR3 bases: TGTGCCAGCAGTTTTAAAGGGAACACTGAAGCTTTCTTT. Residues: CASSFKGNTEAFF.

A few counts support this clonotype. The chain employs TRBV7-6 and TRBJ1-2; no clear D. Between the trimmed V and J ends, which lost 3 bases and 8 bases, there was a span of 13 bases. Germline assignment: CDR1 SGHVS and CDR2 FNYEAQ. The CDR3 covers 13 residues. CDR3 coding DNA: TGTGCCAGCAGCTTCCACGCTATGGGGGGCTACACCTTC. Protein product: CASSFHAMGGYTF. Combining the CDR3 with reference TRBV7-6 and TRBJ1-2 gives the whole variable domain GAGVSQSPRYKVTKRGQDVALRCDPISGHVSLYWYRQALGQGPEFLTYFNYEAQQDKSGLPNDRFSAERPEGSISTLTIQRTEQRDSAMYRCASSFHAMGGYTFGSGTRLTVV.

This clonotype showed up just a few times. The rearrangement joins TRBV5-6 to TRBJ1-5; the D gene is possibly TRBD1 (6 bases). Trimming took off 1 base at V and 8 bases at J, with 13 bases between the two ends. Germline CDR1 and CDR2: SGHDT and YYEEEE. CDR3 length: 14 residues. CDR3 sequence (DNA): TGTGCCAGCAGCTTGCGGGGGCTGTTAGAGCCCCAGCATTTT. Its protein is CASSLRGLLEPQHF.

The rearrangement links TRBV10-3 to TRBJ2-3, with TRBD2 matching 13 bases. Unmatched junction bases numbered 10, after V lost 0 bases and J lost 1 base. The germline V gene encodes CDR1 ENHRY and CDR2 SYGVKD. The CDR3 has 20 amino acids. Written as DNA, the CDR3 is TGTGCCATCAGTGAGTCCCCGACTAGCGGGGGGCGGAGTGGCACAGATACGCAGTATTTT. Protein sequence: CAISESPTSGGRSGTDTQYF.

The chain carries TRBV30 and TRBJ2-1, with TRBD2 identical over 7 bases. Germline CDR1 is GTSNPN and CDR2 is SVGIG (reference sequence). This CDR3 region has 12 residues. V lost 4 bases to trimming and J lost 7 bases; unmatched junction nucleotides: 4. The CDR3 region has the DNA TGTGCCTGGACCCTTAGCGGGAATGAGCAGTTCTTC. This encodes CAWTLSGNEQFF.

This clonotype was seen a handful of times. V is TRBV5-5 and J is TRBJ2-3; no firm D call. Germline V gene data show CDR1 as SGHKS and CDR2 as YYEKEE (reference sequence). With 4 bases removed from V and 6 bases from J, the gap between germline ends came to 12 bases. The CDR3 runs 13 residues. The CDR3 bases are TGTGCCAGCAGCCCCGGTACACACGATACGCAGTATTTT. It is translated as CASSPGTHDTQYF. The entire variable domain, with the rest obtained from reference TRBV5-5 and TRBJ2-3, is as follows: DAGVTQSPTHLIKTRGQQVTLRCSPISGHKSVSWYQQVLGQGPQFIFQYYEKEERGRGNFPDRFSARQFPNYSSELNVNALLLGDSALYLCASSPGTHDTQYFGPGTRLTVL.